What follows describes a single T cell receptor (beta chain). The ends were cut back, 1 base at V and 0 bases at J, with 16 bases in the middle. The CDR3 has 17 amino acids. Germline V gene lookup returns CDR1 LGHNA and CDR2 YSLEER. Some clones are missing from TCRdb's copy, which holds only in-frame ones; the method was immunoSEQ multiplex PCR. The sample lists fewer than 150,000 clones; about 91% were seen once. The record originates from a study of cytomegalovirus exposure and HLA in healthy donors. Sequenced sample: PBMCs. The TCR originated in a man aged 18 to 35 in good health and CMV-seronegative. This chain uses TRBV4-3 with TRBJ2-7, with a weak D call TRBD1 (7 bases). CDR3 protein: CASSQGEGGGSSYEQYF. CDR3 DNA: TGCGCCAGCAGCCAAGGTGAAGGAGGGGGCAGCTCCTACGAGCAGTACTTC.